The 31 T cell receptor beta chains given below trace back to one sample, sequenced in a study of T cells in Graves' hyperthyroidism and ophthalmopathy. The investigators amplified TCR beta CDR3 regions from RNA transcripts. The TCR CDR3 was amplified in a first-round RT-PCR using the HTBI primer set. TCRdb redid the calling of the multiplex PCR reads with MiXCR, one entry per CDR3 protein. The sample yields fewer than 800,000 distinct CDR3 sequences, 16% seen once. Sequencing input: blood. These receptors came from a young man with Graves' hyperthyroidism.

The table lists this clonotype with a few counts. V gene TRBV2 combines with J gene TRBJ1-1, with 9 bases fitting TRBD1. V lost 7 bases to trimming and J lost 1 base; unmatched junction nucleotides: 13. CDR1 SNHLY and CDR2 FYNNEI come from the germline V gene. The CDR3 runs to 17 residues. The CDR3 here is CASMGAPDRGSNTEAFF. CDR3 nucleotides: TGTGCCAGCATGGGAGCTCCCGACAGGGGGTCGAACACTGAAGCTTTCTTT.

The sample holds many counts of this clonotype. DNA for the CDR3: TGTGCCAGCAGCTCTAGCGGGAGGAAGACCACAGATACGCAGTATTTT. This gives the protein CASSSSGRKTTDTQYF. The V call is TRBV3-1, the J call TRBJ2-3; 11 positions agree with TRBD2. The CDR3 spans 16 residues. Germline V gene data show CDR1 as LGHDT and CDR2 as YNNKEL (reference sequence). The V segment lost 5 bases and the J segment 2 bases; nucleotides outside the gene matches: 6.

This clonotype showed up just a few times. The CDR3, as DNA: TGTGCCAGTAGTACGGGGGACAGCTTCTACAATGAGCAGTTCTTC. Protein: CASSTGDSFYNEQFF. The J gene is TRBJ2-1, the V gene TRBV19; D perhaps matches TRBD1 (7 bases). The CDR3 is made up of 15 amino acids. Deletions cut 4 bases from V and 3 bases from J, with 13 bases between. The germline V gene encodes CDR1 LNHDA and CDR2 SQIVND (reference sequence).

The chain joins TRBV12-3 or TRBV12-4 to TRBJ2-3; 9 nucleotides match TRBD1. J lost 4 bases, V lost 5 bases, and 4 bases had no gene match. The length of the CDR3 is 14 residues. The CDR3 region is CASSVQGAADTQYF. In DNA form, the CDR3 reads TGTGCCAGCAGTGTACAGGGGGCCGCAGATACGCAGTATTTT.

This clonotype appeared many times. V gene TRBV12-3 or TRBV12-4 combines with J gene TRBJ1-3; 8 bases are a match to TRBD1. With 4 bases clipped from V and 2 bases from J, the junction kept 4 bases outside the gene matches. CDR3 length: 15 amino acids. The CDR3: CASSSWTGTGNTIYF. CDR3 nucleotide sequence: TGTGCCAGCAGTTCATGGACAGGGACTGGAAACACCATATATTTT.

The chain recombines TRBV10-1 with TRBJ2-3; D call uncertain. V was pared by 3 bases and J by 8 bases, with 9 bases between. This CDR3 has 12 residues. From germline, CDR1 is WNHNN and CDR2 SYGVQD (reference sequence). The CDR3: CASSESSGTQYF. The CDR3 coding sequence is TGCGCCAGCAGTGAAAGCAGTGGTACGCAGTATTTT.

The DNA for the CDR3 is TGTGCCAGCAGTTACGGGACAGGATTCACTGGAAACACCATATATTTT. It specifies CASSYGTGFTGNTIYF. The chain employs TRBV6-5 and TRBJ1-3; TRBD1 matches at 8 bases. The CDR3 loop spans 16 amino acids. Germline loops: CDR1 MNHEY, CDR2 SVGAGI. The ends lost 2 bases at V and 2 bases at J; junction bases unmatched: 5.

This clonotype has a handful of counts. This sequence joins TRBV20-1 and TRBJ1-5, with D perhaps matching TRBD1 (6 bases). The germline V and J ends were trimmed by 3 bases and 7 bases, with 19 bases remaining between them. This CDR3 spans 15 amino acids. Germline CDR1 DFQATT, CDR2 SNEGSKA (reference sequence). In nucleotides, the CDR3 is TGCAGTGCTAGGGTTGTTGGGGGGGGCTTCCAGCCCCAGCATTTT. This sequence encodes CSARVVGGGFQPQHF.

Ten or more counts support this clonotype. This rearrangement joins TRBV18 to TRBJ2-7; 9 bases map to TRBD2. CDR3 size: 13 residues. V dropped 2 bases and J dropped 7; count of bases not matched to a gene: 3. Looked up from germline, CDR1 is KGHSH and CDR2 is LQKENI. The chain's CDR3 is CASSPGGRGEQYF. DNA of the CDR3: TGTGCCAGCTCACCAGGCGGGAGGGGGGAGCAGTACTTC.

This sequence joins TRBV12-5 and TRBJ1-5, with 8 bases matching TRBD1. Germline V gives CDR1 LGHNT, CDR2 FRNRAP. The CDR3 loop spans 16 amino acids. The trim removed 0 bases at V and 2 bases at J, leaving 3 bases unmatched. CDR3 DNA sequence: TGTGCTAGTGGTTTGGTACTGGGACAGGGCAATCAGCCCCAGCATTTT. It yields the protein CASGLVLGQGNQPQHF.

The chain is built from TRBV20-1 and TRBJ2-1, with D perhaps given as TRBD1 or TRBD2 (5 bases each). The V gene lost 6 bases and the J gene lost 12 bases, with 33 bases spanning the gap. In germline, CDR1 is DFQATT, CDR2 SNEGSKA (reference sequence). The length of the CDR3 is 17 residues. CDR3: CSAGPVDSPRYGGGQFF. CDR3 in DNA: TGCAGTGCAGGCCCCGTCGACAGCCCTCGGTATGGAGGCGGGCAGTTCTTC.

CDR3 DNA: TGCAGTGCCCCATCATACGGCCTCCGTTTCTTC. Protein product: CSAPSYGLRFF. The genes are TRBV20-1 and TRBJ2-1; D unclear. The V gene's germline CDR1 is DFQATT and CDR2 SNEGSKA (reference sequence). The CDR3 is made up of 11 amino acids. V was cut by 6 bases and J by 16 bases, with 19 bases left in between.

V is TRBV7-9 and J is TRBJ2-3; the D gene is possibly TRBD1 (6 bases). Looked up from germline, CDR1 is SEHNR and CDR2 is FQNEAQ (reference sequence). The CDR3 is 15 residues long. The V and J ends lost 4 bases and 4 bases respectively, with 15 bases between them. The CDR3 loop is CASSSLRGSPDTQYF. The CDR3, as DNA: TGTGCCAGCAGCTCTCTAAGGGGGAGTCCAGATACGCAGTATTTT.

This clonotype was seen only once. A much more abundant neighbour one base away suggests this may be a read error. This rearrangement joins TRBV7-9 to TRBJ2-2; D is perhaps TRBD2 (5 bases). CDR3 length equals 16 residues. Germline V CDR1 and CDR2: SEHNR, FQNEAQ (reference sequence). The CDR3 region is CASSLGLGPNTGELLF. The CDR3 DNA reads as TGTGCCAGCAGCTTAGGGCTAGGGCCGAACACCGGGGAGCTGCTTTTT.

The chain uses TRBV3-1 and TRBJ2-1; D is unresolved. Deletions cut 1 base from V and 6 bases from J, with 10 bases between. Germline V gene sequence: CDR1 LGHDT, CDR2 YNNKEL (reference sequence). The CDR3 consists of 14 residues. CDR3 nucleotides: TGTGCCAGCAGCCAAGTTGGTGGGGTCAATGAGCAGTTCTTC. Translating it yields CASSQVGGVNEQFF.

The rearrangement uses TRBV20-1 and TRBJ1-1; D remains unclear. CDR1 and CDR2 (germline): DFQATT, SNEGSKA (reference sequence). Trimming took 2 bases from V and 2 from J, leaving 9 bases between them. This CDR3 is built from 13 residues. CDR3 loop: CSARSSENTEAFF. As DNA, the CDR3 is TGCAGTGCTAGATCCAGTGAAAACACTGAAGCTTTCTTT.

The sample holds many counts of this clonotype. V gene TRBV6-2 or TRBV6-3 combines with J gene TRBJ2-7, with D unresolved. V dropped 5 bases and J dropped 2 bases, with 10 bases sitting between them. This CDR3 region has 13 residues. Looked up from germline, CDR1 is MNHEY and CDR2 is SVGEGT. The CDR3 region has the DNA TGTGCCAGCAGTCTTTGGGCCGCCTACGAGCAGTACTTC. This codes for CASSLWAAYEQYF.

This clonotype was counted at least ten times. The chain carries TRBV7-6 and TRBJ2-7, with 7 bases lining up with TRBD2. The CDR3 covers 16 residues. With 6 bases clipped from V and 5 bases from J, the junction kept 16 bases outside the gene matches. The germline V gene has CDR1 SGHVS and CDR2 FNYEAQ. The CDR3 nucleotides are TGTGCCAGCAGTTCCCCAGAGCGGGATTTGAGGAACGAGCAGTACTTC. Protein product: CASSSPERDLRNEQYF. The whole variable domain, filled in from reference TRBV7-6 and TRBJ2-7, reads GAGVSQSPRYKVTKRGQDVALRCDPISGHVSLYWYRQALGQGPEFLTYFNYEAQQDKSGLPNDRFSAERPEGSISTLTIQRTEQRDSAMYRCASSSPERDLRNEQYFGPGTRLTVT.

The V and J genes are TRBV24-1 and TRBJ2-1; tentative D call: TRBD1 (5 bases). Germline CDR1 reads KGHDR; CDR2 reads SFDVKD. The CDR3 totals 15 residues. Trimming pared 5 bases from V and 5 bases from J, leaving 15 bases between. The CDR3 loop is CATSVRRGGNNEQFF. In DNA form, the CDR3 reads TGTGCCACCAGTGTAAGAAGGGGTGGGAACAATGAGCAGTTCTTC.

This clonotype was counted only a few times. V is TRBV7-2 and J is TRBJ2-1; possible D gene TRBD2, 6 bases. The CDR3 is made up of 14 amino acids. Trimming stripped 0 bases from V and 10 bases from J, with 13 bases between. Germline CDR1 is SGHTA and CDR2 is FQGNSA. The CDR3: CASSLARPRGEQFF. CDR3 nucleotide sequence: TGTGCCAGCAGCTTAGCTCGCCCTCGGGGGGAGCAGTTCTTC.

This clonotype was observed at least ten times. This rearrangement joins TRBV12-3 or TRBV12-4 to TRBJ2-7; tentatively, D is TRBD2 (6 bases). The V and J ends lost 0 bases and 5 bases respectively, with 8 bases between them. The CDR3 loop spans 13 amino acids. CDR3 in DNA: TGTGCCAGCAGTTTAGCGTGGGGGGACGAGCAGTACTTC. As protein: CASSLAWGDEQYF.

This chain uses TRBV29-1 with TRBJ2-7, with a weak D call TRBD2 (5 bases). The CDR3 covers 13 residues. The V gene lost 6 bases and the J gene lost 5 bases, with 17 bases spanning the gap. Germline CDR1 and CDR2: SQVTM and ANQGSEA. CDR3 loop: CSVNPEGRDEQYF. The CDR3 coding sequence is TGCAGCGTCAATCCCGAGGGAAGGGACGAGCAGTACTTC.

This clonotype came up many times. The rearrangement uses TRBV7-2 and TRBJ2-7; TRBD2 might be the D (6 bases). V lost 5 bases, J lost 6 bases, and 17 bases lay in between. Germline-derived CDR1 and CDR2 are SGHTA and FQGNSA. This CDR3 has 14 amino acids. CDR3 sequence: CASSPQGGEPEQYF. Here the CDR3 DNA reads TGTGCCAGCAGCCCCCAAGGAGGGGAACCCGAGCAGTACTTC.

The J gene is TRBJ2-3, the V gene TRBV19; possible D gene TRBD2, 5 bases. The germline V gene has CDR1 LNHDA and CDR2 SQIVND (reference sequence). Trimming removed 5 bases at V and 1 base at J, with 19 bases between. This CDR3 region has 17 residues. DNA of the CDR3: TGTGCCAGTAGTCGGCGTGGTGTGAGGGTCGGCACAGATACGCAGTATTTT. As protein: CASSRRGVRVGTDTQYF.

This sequence joins TRBV3-1 and TRBJ2-7, with D hard to call. Germline V lookup: CDR1 LGHDT, CDR2 YNNKEL (reference sequence). Trimming cost V 0 bases and J 0 bases, with 9 bases left between them. The CDR3 runs 15 residues. The CDR3 DNA sequence: TGTGCCAGCAGCCAAGACCGGACGGACTCCTACGAGCAGTACTTC. It is translated as CASSQDRTDSYEQYF.

This clonotype came up many times. The gene calls are TRBV20-1 and TRBJ2-4, with 12 bases aligning to TRBD2. The ends lost 6 bases at V and 8 bases at J; junction bases unmatched: 5. Germline V CDR1 and CDR2: DFQATT, SNEGSKA (reference sequence). The CDR3 contains 13 residues. The CDR3 nucleotides are TGCAGTGCCCCGACTAGCGGGAGTGACATTCAGTACTTC. Translation gives CSAPTSGSDIQYF.

This clonotype has a handful of counts. The genes are TRBV19 and TRBJ2-1, with a possible D match to TRBD2 (8 bases). Per germline, CDR1 LNHDA and CDR2 SQIVND (reference sequence). The V end lost 5 bases, the J end lost 4 bases, and 15 bases lay between the germline ends. This CDR3 spans 15 amino acids. CDR3: CASSQGVAGYNEQFF. The DNA for the CDR3 is TGTGCCAGTAGTCAGGGGGTAGCGGGGTACAATGAGCAGTTCTTC.

This clonotype was seen only once. A much more abundant neighbour one base away suggests this may be a read error. The chain carries TRBV5-4 and TRBJ2-7; possible D gene TRBD1, 6 bases. The CDR3 totals 16 residues. The V gene lost 0 bases and the J gene lost 2 bases, with 15 bases spanning the gap. Germline loops: CDR1 SGHNT, CDR2 YYREEE (reference sequence). CDR3 DNA: TGTGCCAGCAGCTTGGGTTACCAGGGGCCCCCCTACGAGCAGTACTTC. Its translation: CASSLGYQGPPYEQYF.

The chain joins TRBV9 to TRBJ1-1; 7 nucleotides line up with TRBD1. The CDR3 covers 15 residues. The germline V gene has CDR1 SGDLS and CDR2 YYNGEE. The junction had 5 bases not matched to a gene; V was cut back by 2 bases and J by 1 base. The CDR3 loop reads CASSVLDRTNTEAFF. In nucleotides, the CDR3 is TGTGCCAGCAGCGTCTTGGACAGGACGAACACTGAAGCTTTCTTT.

This clonotype was observed many times. The chain recombines TRBV28 with TRBJ2-7, with 13 bases identical to TRBD2. This CDR3 contains 14 residues. The V gene's germline CDR1 is MDHEN and CDR2 SYDVKM. V was pared by 6 bases and J by 4 bases, with 3 bases of the junction left unmatched. For the CDR3, the DNA is TGTGCCAGCAGAGGGACTAGCGGGATGTACGAGCAGTACTTC. Protein product: CASRGTSGMYEQYF.

With regard to this clonotype: This may come from a read error, since a much larger clone is one base off. J is TRBJ2-7 and V is TRBV24-1, with D hard to call. There are 10 residues in the CDR3. Germline V gene data show CDR1 as KGHDR and CDR2 as SFDVKD. V lost 5 bases and J 2 bases, leaving 0 bases between the germline ends. CDR3 nucleotide sequence: TGTGCCACCAGTGCCTACGAGCAGTACTTC. Encoded protein: CATSAYEQYF.